Listed here are 23 T cell receptor beta chains from one sample, sequenced in a study of PD-L1 blockade in urothelial cancer. Libraries were prepared by immunoSEQ multiplex PCR; TCRdb keeps only in-frame clonotypes and omits some of them. This table holds about 80,000 clones, roughly 87% found once. Material: PBMCs, obtained around atezolizumab (anti-PD-L1) treatment. The receptors here all came from a woman aged 70-85 years with urothelial cancer.

V usage is TRBV28 and J usage is TRBJ1-2, with TRBD1 identical over 10 bases. The CDR3 runs to 13 residues. Germline V gene data show CDR1 as MDHEN and CDR2 as SYDVKM. V lost 6 bases and J lost 6; bases outside the gene matches: 4. The CDR3 DNA reads as TGTGCCAGCAGAGGGACAGGGGATAATGGCTACACCTTC. It specifies CASRGTGDNGYTF.

The chain combines TRBV2 with TRBJ1-4; unclear D gene. Germline V gene lookup returns CDR1 SNHLY and CDR2 FYNNEI. The ends were cut back, 6 bases at V and 5 bases at J, with 7 bases in the middle. There are 12 residues in the CDR3. The CDR3: CASRTPNEKLFF. CDR3 nucleotides: TGTGCCAGCAGGACACCGAATGAAAAACTGTTTTTT.

This chain connects TRBV7-2 to TRBJ1-2; the D gene is possibly TRBD1 (6 bases). The CDR3 length is 17 residues. Trimming removed 1 base from V and 2 bases from J, with 17 bases in between. CDR1 is SGHTA, CDR2 FQGNSA, per germline. CDR3: CASSLGGGAWVNYGYTF. CDR3 DNA sequence: TGTGCCAGCAGCTTAGGGGGGGGCGCGTGGGTGAACTATGGCTACACCTTC.

J is TRBJ1-1 and V is TRBV18, with a weak D call TRBD1 (5 bases). CDR1 is KGHSH, CDR2 LQKENI, per germline. The CDR3 has 15 amino acids. Deletions cut 6 bases from V and 4 bases from J, with 18 bases between. This CDR3 reads CASSPSGGEGTEAFF. DNA of the CDR3: TGTGCCAGCTCTCCCTCGGGGGGGGAAGGCACTGAAGCTTTCTTT.

V is TRBV9 and J is TRBJ2-5, with 7 bases matching TRBD1. The germline gives CDR1 SGDLS, CDR2 YYNGEE. The CDR3 consists of 17 residues. With 3 bases clipped from V and 5 bases from J, the junction kept 16 bases outside the gene matches. CDR3 bases: TGTGCCAGCAGCGCCAGGGGGTCTTATTTCCTGGGGGAGACCCAGTACTTC. Protein sequence: CASSARGSYFLGETQYF.

This rearrangement joins TRBV7-3 to TRBJ2-6, with 9 bases that match TRBD1. Trimming took 3 bases from V and 1 from J; bases not matched to a gene: 7. This CDR3 has 18 residues. Germline V gene lookup returns CDR1 SGHTA and CDR2 FQGTGA. Written as DNA, the CDR3 is TGTGCCAGCAGCTTCCGGGACAGGGTTCGGTCTGGGGCCAACGTCCTGACTTTC. The encoded protein is CASSFRDRVRSGANVLTF.

This chain uses TRBV16 with TRBJ2-7, with 7 bases matching TRBD1. From germline, CDR1 is KGHSY and CDR2 FQNENV. The V gene end was trimmed by 3 bases and the J gene end by 3 bases; junction bases not matched to a gene: 5. CDR3 length: 14 amino acids. The CDR3 DNA is TGTGCCAGCAGCCAGGGGACAGACCTCTACGAGCAGTACTTC. Its protein is CASSQGTDLYEQYF.

The J gene is TRBJ1-5, the V gene TRBV18; the D is unclear. CDR1 and CDR2 from the germline V gene are KGHSH and LQKENI. The CDR3 consists of 13 residues. V dropped 0 bases and J dropped 9 bases, with 9 bases sitting between them. The CDR3, as DNA: TGTGCCAGCTCACCACCGTTCCGGGGGCCCCAGCATTTT. Translated, it gives CASSPPFRGPQHF.

This sequence joins TRBV5-1 and TRBJ2-1; 8 positions match TRBD2. V was clipped by 5 bases and J by 8 bases; unmatched bases: 9. Germline assignment: CDR1 SGHRS and CDR2 YFSETQ. CDR3 size: 14 residues. The CDR3 spells CASRSAGEWDEQFF. CDR3 sequence (DNA): TGCGCCAGCAGGTCAGCGGGAGAATGGGATGAGCAGTTCTTC.

V gene TRBV6-5 combines with J gene TRBJ1-3, with D uncertain. The ends were cut back, 2 bases at V and 0 bases at J, with 11 bases in the middle. CDR1 and CDR2 from the germline V gene are MNHEY and SVGAGI. The CDR3 is 16 amino acids. CDR3 DNA sequence: TGTGCCAGCAGTTACAGTAGCCCCCTCTCTGGAAACACCATATATTTT. This gives the protein CASSYSSPLSGNTIYF.

The J gene is TRBJ2-7, the V gene TRBV2, with a possible D match to TRBD1 (6 bases). Germline V gives CDR1 SNHLY, CDR2 FYNNEI. There are 13 residues in the CDR3. The V end was cut by 4 bases, the J end by 3 bases, with 10 bases between. CDR3 DNA: TGTGCCAGCAGTGGACAGGACCTCTACGAGCAGTACTTC. Its protein product is CASSGQDLYEQYF.

The chain employs TRBV7-9 and TRBJ1-1; D unresolved. V dropped 1 base and J dropped 5 bases, with 17 bases sitting between them. The CDR3 is 16 residues long. Per the germline V gene, CDR1 is SEHNR and CDR2 is FQNEAQ (reference sequence). DNA of the CDR3: TGTGCCAGCAGCTTAGATATAGGGCCTGCGGGGACTGAAGCTTTCTTT. Amino acids: CASSLDIGPAGTEAFF.

This rearrangement joins TRBV12-1 to TRBJ2-7; the tabulated D call, TRBD2, remains unverified against the DNA. TRBV12-1 is an annotated pseudogene. CDR3 length equals 18 residues. As DNA, the CDR3 is TGTGCCAGCAGCTTCCCCGGGACTAGCGGGAGGGTAACCTACGAGCAGTACTTC. The encoded protein is CASSFPGTSGRVTYEQYF.

The rearrangement joins TRBV6-5 to TRBJ2-7; 11 nucleotides agree with TRBD2. The CDR3 totals 15 residues. The V segment lost 5 bases and the J segment 5 bases; nucleotides outside the gene matches: 8. Germline values: CDR1 MNHEY, CDR2 SVGAGI. CDR3 in amino acids: CASSLLAGVWDEQYF. The CDR3 coding sequence is TGTGCCAGCAGTCTACTAGCGGGGGTCTGGGACGAGCAGTACTTC.

The chain employs TRBV15 and TRBJ1-2, with 7 bases aligning to TRBD1. The length of the CDR3 is 14 residues. The ends lost 5 bases at V and 2 bases at J; junction bases unmatched: 5. Germline CDR1 LNHNV, CDR2 YYDKDF (reference sequence). The CDR3 DNA reads TGTGCCACCAGCGTTGACAGGGCAAACTATGGCTACACCTTC. It codes for CATSVDRANYGYTF.

The rearrangement uses TRBV11-2 and TRBJ2-3, with 15 bases matching TRBD2. This CDR3 spans 19 amino acids. The germline gives CDR1 SGHAT, CDR2 FQNNGV. The V gene end was trimmed by 3 bases and the J gene end by 8 bases; junction bases not matched to a gene: 15. The CDR3 protein is CASSLGVGLAGGRFGTQYF. The CDR3 DNA sequence: TGTGCCAGCAGCTTGGGGGTCGGACTAGCGGGAGGGCGGTTTGGTACGCAGTATTTT.

The V and J genes are TRBV30 and TRBJ1-6; 7 bases match TRBD1. The germline V gene encodes CDR1 GTSNPN and CDR2 SVGIG (reference sequence). This CDR3 contains 16 residues. Germline trimming cut 2 bases from V and 7 bases from J; bases unmatched to any gene: 11. CDR3: CAWSRAGTARNSPLHF. The CDR3 bases are TGTGCCTGGAGTAGGGCCGGGACAGCCAGGAATTCACCCCTCCACTTT.

This clone came up a few times. As DNA, the CDR3 is TGTGCCAGCTGCCTAGGGACTAGCGCCAACAATGAGCAGTTCTTC. This encodes CASCLGTSANNEQFF. The chain carries TRBV18 and TRBJ2-1; 10 bases map to TRBD2. Losses at the gene ends were 7 bases for V and 5 bases for J; bases not matched to a gene: 8. CDR1 is KGHSH, CDR2 LQKENI, per germline. The CDR3 spans 15 residues.

This clone was seen only a few times. The genes are TRBV20-1 and TRBJ2-5; D not certain. The V and J ends lost 4 bases and 5 bases respectively, with 5 bases between them. Per germline, CDR1 DFQATT and CDR2 SNEGSKA (reference sequence). The CDR3 sequence is 10 residues long. The CDR3 coding sequence is TGCAGTGCTATCCGGGAGACCCAGTACTTC. It specifies CSAIRETQYF.

V and J are TRBV5-1 and TRBJ2-4; 12 bases align to TRBD1. In germline, CDR1 is SGHRS, CDR2 YFSETQ. Germline trimming cut 7 bases from V and 7 bases from J; bases unmatched to any gene: 6. The CDR3 has 14 residues. The CDR3 here is CASGTGGAWNIQYF. Here the CDR3 DNA reads TGCGCCAGCGGGACAGGGGGCGCATGGAACATTCAGTACTTC.

The table lists this clone with a count of one. The chain uses TRBV10-3 and TRBJ2-3; 16 nucleotides line up with TRBD2. Germline V gives CDR1 ENHRY, CDR2 SYGVKD. Trimming cost V 6 bases and J 3 bases; bases outside gene matches: 6. The CDR3 has 17 residues. In DNA form, the CDR3 reads TGTGCCATCAGGGCGGGACTAGCGGGAGGGCCGACAGATACGCAGTATTTT. Translating it yields CAIRAGLAGGPTDTQYF.

This clone was detected only a few times. The V gene is TRBV11-2, the J gene TRBJ2-7; 10 bases match TRBD2. CDR1 and CDR2 (germline): SGHAT, FQNNGV. CDR3 length: 16 amino acids. After removal of 5 bases from V and 6 bases from J, the junction contained 13 bases not matched to a gene. The CDR3 DNA reads TGTGCCAGCAGCGGCTCTTGGGCTAGCGGGAGACGCGAGCAGTACTTC. Translated: CASSGSWASGRREQYF.

V is TRBV30 and J is TRBJ1-4, with D hard to call. In germline, CDR1 is GTSNPN, CDR2 SVGIG (reference sequence). The CDR3 totals 14 residues. Trimming cost V 1 base and J 4 bases, with 10 bases left between them. The CDR3 DNA is TGTGCCTGGAGTGGAGGAGCTAATAATGAAAAACTGTTTTTT. As protein: CAWSGGANNEKLFF.